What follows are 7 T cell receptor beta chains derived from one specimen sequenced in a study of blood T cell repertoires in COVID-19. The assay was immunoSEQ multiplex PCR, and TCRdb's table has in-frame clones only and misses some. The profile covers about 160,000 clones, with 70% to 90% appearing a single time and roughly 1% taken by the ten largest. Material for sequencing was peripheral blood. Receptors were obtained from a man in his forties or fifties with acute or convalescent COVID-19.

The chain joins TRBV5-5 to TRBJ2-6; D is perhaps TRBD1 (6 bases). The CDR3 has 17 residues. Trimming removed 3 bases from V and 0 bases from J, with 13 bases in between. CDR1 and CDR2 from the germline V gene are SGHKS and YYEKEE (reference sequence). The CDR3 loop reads CASSYGQSGSGANVLTF. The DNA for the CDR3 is TGTGCCAGCAGCTATGGACAGTCAGGCTCTGGGGCCAACGTCCTGACTTTC.

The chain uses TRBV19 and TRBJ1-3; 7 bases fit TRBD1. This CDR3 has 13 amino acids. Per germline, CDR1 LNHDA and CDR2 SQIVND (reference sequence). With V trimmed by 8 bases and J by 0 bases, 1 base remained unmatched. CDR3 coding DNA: TGTGCCAGTGCAGGGGGCTCTGGAAACACCATATATTTT. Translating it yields CASAGGSGNTIYF.

The CDR3 DNA reads TGTGCCAGCAGCTTAGAGGAGGGTCGGTTCAATGAGCAGTTCTTC. It is translated as CASSLEEGRFNEQFF. The rearrangement uses TRBV7-9 and TRBJ2-1, with a possible D match to TRBD2 (6 bases). Trimming left V 1 base short and J 6 bases short, with 13 bases between. Germline CDR1 SEHNR, CDR2 FQNEAQ (reference sequence). The CDR3 has 15 amino acids.

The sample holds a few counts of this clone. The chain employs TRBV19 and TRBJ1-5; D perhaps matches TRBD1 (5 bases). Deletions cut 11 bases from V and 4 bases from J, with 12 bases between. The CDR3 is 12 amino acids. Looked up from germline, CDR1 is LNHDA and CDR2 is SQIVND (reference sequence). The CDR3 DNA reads TGTGCCGGAGGGACGGGTAATCAGCCCCAGCATTTT. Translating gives CAGGTGNQPQHF. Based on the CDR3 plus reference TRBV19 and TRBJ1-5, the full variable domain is DGGITQSPKYLFRKEGQNVTLSCEQNLNHDAMYWYRQDPGQGLRLIYYSQIVNDFQKGDIAEGYSVSREKKESFPLTVTSAQKNPTAFYLCAGGTGNQPQHFGDGTRLSIL.

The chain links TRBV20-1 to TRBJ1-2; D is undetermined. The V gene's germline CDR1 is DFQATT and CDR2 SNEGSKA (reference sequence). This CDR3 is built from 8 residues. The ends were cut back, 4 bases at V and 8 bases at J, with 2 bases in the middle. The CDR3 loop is CSATGYTF. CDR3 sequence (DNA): TGCAGTGCTACAGGCTACACCTTC.

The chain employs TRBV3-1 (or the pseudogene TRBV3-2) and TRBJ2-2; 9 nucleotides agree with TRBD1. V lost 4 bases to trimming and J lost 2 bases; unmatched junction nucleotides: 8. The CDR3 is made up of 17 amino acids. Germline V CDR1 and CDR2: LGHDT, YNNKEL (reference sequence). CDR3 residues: CASSLERGQGNTGELFF. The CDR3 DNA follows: TGTGCCAGCAGCCTAGAAAGGGGACAGGGAAACACCGGGGAGCTGTTTTTT.

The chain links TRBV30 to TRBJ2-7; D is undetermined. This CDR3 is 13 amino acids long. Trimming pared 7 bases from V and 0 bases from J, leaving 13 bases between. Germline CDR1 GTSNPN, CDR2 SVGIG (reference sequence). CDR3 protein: CAFLQKVSYEQYF. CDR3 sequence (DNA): TGTGCCTTTTTACAGAAAGTCTCCTACGAGCAGTACTTC.